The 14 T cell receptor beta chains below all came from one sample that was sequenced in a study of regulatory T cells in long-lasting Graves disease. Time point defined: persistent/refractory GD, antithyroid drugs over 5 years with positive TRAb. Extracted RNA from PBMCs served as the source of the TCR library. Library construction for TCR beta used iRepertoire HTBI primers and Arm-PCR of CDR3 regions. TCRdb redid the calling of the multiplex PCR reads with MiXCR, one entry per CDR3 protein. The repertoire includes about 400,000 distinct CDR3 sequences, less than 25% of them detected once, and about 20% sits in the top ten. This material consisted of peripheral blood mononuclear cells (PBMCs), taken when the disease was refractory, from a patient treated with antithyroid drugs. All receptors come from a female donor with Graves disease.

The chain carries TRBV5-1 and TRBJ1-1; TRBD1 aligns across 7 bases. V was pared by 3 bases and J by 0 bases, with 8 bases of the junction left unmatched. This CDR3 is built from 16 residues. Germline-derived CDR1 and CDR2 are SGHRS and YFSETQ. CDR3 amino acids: CASSWRTGNMNTEAFF. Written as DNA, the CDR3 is TGCGCCAGCAGCTGGAGGACAGGTAACATGAACACTGAAGCTTTCTTT.

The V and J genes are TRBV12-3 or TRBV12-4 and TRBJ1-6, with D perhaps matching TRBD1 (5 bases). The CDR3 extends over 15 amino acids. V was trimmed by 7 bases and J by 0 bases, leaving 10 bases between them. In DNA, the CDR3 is TGTGCCAGCACCGCGGGGGGCTCCTATAATTCACCCCTCCACTTT. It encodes CASTAGGSYNSPLHF.

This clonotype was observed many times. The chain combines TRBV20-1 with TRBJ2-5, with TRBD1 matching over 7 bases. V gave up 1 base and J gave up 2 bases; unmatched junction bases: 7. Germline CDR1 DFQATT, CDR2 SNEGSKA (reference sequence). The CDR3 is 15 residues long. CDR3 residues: CSARAQRDSQETQYF. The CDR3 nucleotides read TGCAGTGCTAGAGCCCAAAGGGACAGTCAAGAGACCCAGTACTTC.

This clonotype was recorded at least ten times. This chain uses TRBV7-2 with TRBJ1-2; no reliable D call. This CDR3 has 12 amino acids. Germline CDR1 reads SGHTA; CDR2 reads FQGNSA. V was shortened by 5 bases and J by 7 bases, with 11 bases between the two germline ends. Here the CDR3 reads CASSLTKIGYTF. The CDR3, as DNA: TGTGCCAGCAGCCTCACAAAGATTGGCTACACCTTC.

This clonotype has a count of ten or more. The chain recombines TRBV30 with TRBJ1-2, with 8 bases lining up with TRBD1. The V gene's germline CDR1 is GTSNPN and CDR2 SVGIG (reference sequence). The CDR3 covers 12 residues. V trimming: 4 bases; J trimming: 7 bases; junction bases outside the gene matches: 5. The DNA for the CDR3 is TGTGCCTGGAACAGGGGGGAAAGTGGCTACACCTTC. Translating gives CAWNRGESGYTF.

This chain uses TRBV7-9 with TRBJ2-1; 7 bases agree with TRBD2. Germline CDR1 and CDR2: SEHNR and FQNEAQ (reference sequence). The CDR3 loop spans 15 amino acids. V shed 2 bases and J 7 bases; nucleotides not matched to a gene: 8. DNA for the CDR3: TGTGCCAGCAGCTTACCGGCGGGAGCTAGTAATGAGCAGTTCTTC. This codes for CASSLPAGASNEQFF.

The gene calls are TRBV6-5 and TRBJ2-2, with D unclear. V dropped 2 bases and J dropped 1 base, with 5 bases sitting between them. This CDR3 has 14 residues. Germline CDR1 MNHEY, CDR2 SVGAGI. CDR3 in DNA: TGTGCCAGCAGTTACGGCAAGAACACCGGGGAGCTGTTTTTT. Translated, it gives CASSYGKNTGELFF.

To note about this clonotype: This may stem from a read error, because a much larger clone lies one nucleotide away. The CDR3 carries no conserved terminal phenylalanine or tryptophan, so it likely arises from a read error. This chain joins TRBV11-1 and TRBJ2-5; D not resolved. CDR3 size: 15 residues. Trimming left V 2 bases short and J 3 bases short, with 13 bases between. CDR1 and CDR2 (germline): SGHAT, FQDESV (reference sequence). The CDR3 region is CASSLTMSTEETQYS. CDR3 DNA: TGTGCCAGCAGCTTAACAATGTCTACCGAAGAGACCCAGTACTCC.

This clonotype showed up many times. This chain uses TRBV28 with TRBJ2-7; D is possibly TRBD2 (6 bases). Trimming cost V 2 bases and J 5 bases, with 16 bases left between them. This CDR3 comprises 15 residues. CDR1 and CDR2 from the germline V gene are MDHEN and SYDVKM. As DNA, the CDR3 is TGTGCCAGCAGTTTAATGGGGGGAGCAGTAAACGAGCAGTACTTC. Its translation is CASSLMGGAVNEQYF.

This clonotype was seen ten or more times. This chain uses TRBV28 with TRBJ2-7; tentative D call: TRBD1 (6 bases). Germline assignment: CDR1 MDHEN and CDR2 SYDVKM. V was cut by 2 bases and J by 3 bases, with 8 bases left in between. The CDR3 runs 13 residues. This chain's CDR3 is CASSLEGGYEQYF. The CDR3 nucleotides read TGTGCCAGCAGTTTAGAAGGGGGCTACGAGCAGTACTTC.

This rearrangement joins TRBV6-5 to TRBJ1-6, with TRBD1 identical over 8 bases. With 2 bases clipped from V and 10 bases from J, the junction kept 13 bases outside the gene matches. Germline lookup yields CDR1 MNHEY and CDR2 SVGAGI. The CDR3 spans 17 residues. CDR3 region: CASSYPQVTGARSPLHF. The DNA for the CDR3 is TGTGCCAGCAGTTACCCCCAAGTGACAGGGGCGCGGTCACCCCTCCACTTT.

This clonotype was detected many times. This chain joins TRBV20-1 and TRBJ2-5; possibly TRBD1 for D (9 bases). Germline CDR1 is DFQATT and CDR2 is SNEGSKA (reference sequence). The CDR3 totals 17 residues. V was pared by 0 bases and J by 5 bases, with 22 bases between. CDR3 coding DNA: TGCAGTGCTAGAGATTGGGAGCGGGGGACAGGGATTGAGACCCAGTACTTC. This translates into CSARDWERGTGIETQYF.

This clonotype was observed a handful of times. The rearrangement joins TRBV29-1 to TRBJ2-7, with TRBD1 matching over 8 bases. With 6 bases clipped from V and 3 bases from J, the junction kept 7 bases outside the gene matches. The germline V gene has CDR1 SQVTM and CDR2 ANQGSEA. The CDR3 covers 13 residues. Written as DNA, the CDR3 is TGCAGCGTGCCAGGGACAGGCAACTACGAGCAGTACTTC. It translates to CSVPGTGNYEQYF.

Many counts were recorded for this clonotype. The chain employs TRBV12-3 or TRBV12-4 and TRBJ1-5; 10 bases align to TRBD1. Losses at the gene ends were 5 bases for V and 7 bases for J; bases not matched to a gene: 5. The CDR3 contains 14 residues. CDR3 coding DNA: TGTGCCAGCAGTCGACAGGGGGCTATACAGCCCCAGCATTTT. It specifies CASSRQGAIQPQHF.